This TCR beta chain came from a study of blood T cell repertoires in COVID-19. Per germline, CDR1 KGHSH and CDR2 LQKENI. The CDR3 is made up of 15 amino acids. Unmatched junction bases numbered 10, after V lost 3 bases and J lost 6 bases. The repertoire was sequenced with immunoSEQ multiplex PCR; TCRdb's copy has only in-frame clones and lacks some. Seen here are 20,000 to 25,000 clones, roughly 85% observed once, and the top ten hold roughly 8.3%. This clone occurred a few times. The rearrangement joins TRBV18 to TRBJ1-2, with 7 bases identical to TRBD1. Sequencing was carried out using peripheral blood. The TCR was taken from a human donor with active COVID-19. The donor label of this sample is uncertain. CDR3 residues: CASSPRQGPPDGYTF. CDR3 nucleotides: TGTGCCAGCTCACCCCGACAGGGACCACCGGATGGCTACACCTTC.